The present T cell receptor (beta chain) was sequenced within a study of early T cells in non-severe SARS-CoV-2 infection. Study-wide context: The sequenced material was bulk RNA from unsorted whole blood, and its chains were unpaired. Points from the study as a whole: Using VDJdb, the matching emphasized anti-spike CD8 responses while missing private and CD4 specificities.

Remarks on this clonotype: What it recognizes is unknown.

CDR1 is MDHEN and CDR2 is SYDVKM in the germline V gene. The CDR3 spans 14 residues. After removal of 7 bases from V and 11 bases from J, the junction contained 10 bases not matched to a gene. Via MiXCR, TCRdb re-called the 5' RACE reads, giving one row per CDR3 protein. This sample has about 60,000 distinct CDR3 sequences, with around an eighth found just once. The receptor was isolated from an adult who was a healthcare worker with PCR-confirmed SARS-CoV-2 infection or an uninfected control (not recorded which). The sequencing sample was made of whole blood. This chain joins TRBV28 and TRBJ2-1; 11 bases align to TRBD2. CDR3 sequence: CASTTPASGRKQFF. CDR3 coding DNA: TGTGCCAGCACCACCCCCGCTAGCGGGAGGAAGCAGTTCTTC. Full variable domain (remainder filled in from reference TRBV28 and TRBJ2-1): DVKVTQSSRYLVKRTGEKVFLECVQDMDHENMFWYRQDPGLGLRLIYFSYDVKMKEKGDIPEGYSVSREKKERFSLILESASTNQTSMYLCASTTPASGRKQFFGPGTRLTVL.